These 22 T cell receptor beta chains were sequenced from one sample in a study of OX40 agonist ivuxolimab in advanced cancers. Repertoires were generated with immunoSEQ multiplex PCR, while TCRdb's copy carries only in-frame clones and drops some. The sample gives 60,000 to 65,000 clones, around four fifths of which show up once; more than 8% is in the top ten. This sample comprised CD4+ or CD8+ T cells sorted from blood, obtained in a trial of the OX40 agonist ivuxolimab. The receptors were gathered from an adult with an advanced solid tumor such as melanoma, head and neck, liver or kidney cancer.

The rearrangement uses TRBV19 and TRBJ1-5; a weak D match, TRBD1 (6 bases). CDR3 size: 14 residues. Germline values: CDR1 LNHDA, CDR2 SQIVND (reference sequence). V dropped 8 bases and J dropped 1 base, with 12 bases sitting between them. CDR3 bases: TGTGCCAGTGACCGGGGGGCCAGCAATCAGCCCCAGCATTTT. This sequence encodes CASDRGASNQPQHF.

The gene calls are TRBV4-1 and TRBJ2-3; the D gene is possibly TRBD2 (5 bases). Germline V gives CDR1 MGHRA, CDR2 YSYEKL. The CDR3 contains 17 residues. Trimming pared 3 bases from V and 4 bases from J, leaving 20 bases between. CDR3 amino acids: CASSQTRGSSSPDTQYF. CDR3 nucleotide sequence: TGCGCCAGCAGCCAGACCCGGGGTAGCTCATCTCCAGATACGCAGTATTTT.

This clone has only one observation. This chain uses TRBV28 with TRBJ1-1; no reliable D call. Germline V gene data show CDR1 as MDHEN and CDR2 as SYDVKM. CDR3 length: 12 amino acids. Trimming shortened V by 5 bases and J by 6 bases, and 10 bases separated the two germline ends. The CDR3 sequence: CASSRQIPEAFF. CDR3 DNA sequence: TGTGCCAGCAGTCGGCAAATCCCTGAAGCTTTCTTT.

This chain connects TRBV5-4 to TRBJ2-7, with a weak D call TRBD1 (5 bases). The ends were cut back, 0 bases at V and 3 bases at J, with 13 bases in the middle. The CDR3 is 15 amino acids. Germline V gene sequence: CDR1 SGHNT, CDR2 YYREEE (reference sequence). This chain's CDR3 is CASSLASWQGYEQYF. The CDR3 DNA sequence: TGTGCCAGCAGCTTGGCCAGTTGGCAGGGCTACGAGCAGTACTTC.

This chain connects TRBV6-6 to TRBJ2-7; TRBD1 aligns across 8 bases. The CDR3 consists of 15 residues. Germline V gene sequence: CDR1 MNHNY, CDR2 SVGAGI (reference sequence). Trimming took 4 bases from V and 6 from J; bases not matched to a gene: 11. CDR3 coding DNA: TGTGCCAGCAGTTTCCTACCGGGACAGGAATCCGAGCAGTACTTC. Encoded protein: CASSFLPGQESEQYF.

The J gene is TRBJ2-5, the V gene TRBV7-9, with 7 bases aligning to TRBD1. This CDR3 comprises 16 residues. Germline V gene sequence: CDR1 SEHNR, CDR2 FQNEAQ (reference sequence). Trimming cost V 5 bases and J 3 bases; bases outside gene matches: 12. The CDR3 here is CASSPPKGAGKETQYF. CDR3 coding DNA: TGTGCCAGCAGCCCGCCGAAGGGGGCAGGTAAAGAGACCCAGTACTTC.

The rearrangement joins TRBV19 to TRBJ1-5, with TRBD1 matching over 7 bases. The germline V gene has CDR1 LNHDA and CDR2 SQIVND (reference sequence). V lost 6 bases to trimming and J lost 2 bases; unmatched junction nucleotides: 7. This CDR3 is built from 15 residues. The CDR3: CASRKTGAGNQPQHF. Here the CDR3 DNA reads TGTGCCAGTAGGAAAACAGGGGCGGGCAATCAGCCCCAGCATTTT.

The genes are TRBV28 and TRBJ1-6; D is perhaps TRBD1 (6 bases). The CDR3 is made up of 15 amino acids. The V and J ends lost 4 bases and 10 bases respectively, with 17 bases between them. CDR1 MDHEN and CDR2 SYDVKM come from the germline V gene. The DNA of the CDR3 is TGTGCCAGCAGTTCCGGGGGGCCCGGGGGATCACCCCTCCACTTT. This codes for CASSSGGPGGSPLHF.

J is TRBJ2-5 and V is TRBV23-1; 8 bases are a match to TRBD1. TRBV23-1 is sorted into the ORF group, with uncertain function. This CDR3 region has 16 residues. Trimming removed 2 bases from V and 3 bases from J; junction bases left unmatched: 8. CDR3 loop: CASSQIQGAGKETQYF. The CDR3 bases are TGCGCCAGCAGTCAAATCCAGGGGGCTGGGAAAGAGACCCAGTACTTC.

The chain employs TRBV5-1 and TRBJ2-7; D perhaps matches TRBD2 (5 bases). V was cut by 0 bases and J by 1 base, with 17 bases left in between. Germline CDR1 SGHRS, CDR2 YFSETQ. The CDR3 sequence is 17 residues long. CDR3 loop: CASSLGSRTTGSYEQYF. The DNA for the CDR3 is TGCGCCAGCAGCTTGGGGAGTAGGACCACGGGATCCTACGAGCAGTACTTC.

V and J are TRBV4-2 and TRBJ1-6; D is unresolved. V was pared by 3 bases and J by 11 bases, with 11 bases between. Germline V lookup: CDR1 LGHNA, CDR2 YNFKEQ. The CDR3 length is 13 residues. Here the CDR3 DNA reads TGTGCCAGCAGCCAGGACTTTTTCGCACCCCTCCACTTT. It is translated as CASSQDFFAPLHF.

This clone has just one count. CDR3 sequence (DNA): TGTGCCAGCATGGCCCCTAAGGGATGGACCCAGTACTTC. It codes for CASMAPKGWTQYF. This chain links TRBV28 with TRBJ2-5; D is ambiguous. Per germline, CDR1 MDHEN and CDR2 SYDVKM. Trimming pared 7 bases from V and 7 bases from J, leaving 16 bases between. The CDR3 consists of 13 residues.

This chain joins TRBV12-5 and TRBJ2-3; D gene unclear. Germline V gives CDR1 LGHNT, CDR2 FRNRAP. The length of the CDR3 is 17 residues. Trimming removed 0 bases from V and 4 bases from J, with 17 bases in between. Here the CDR3 DNA reads TGTGCTAGTGGTTTGGTACACAGCGAGGTCCTAGCAGATACGCAGTATTTT. Its protein is CASGLVHSEVLADTQYF.

The V gene is TRBV27, the J gene TRBJ1-6, with D hard to call. The V end was cut by 1 base, the J end by 4 bases, with 11 bases between. The germline V gene encodes CDR1 MNHEY and CDR2 SMNVEV (reference sequence). The CDR3 sequence is 16 residues long. The CDR3 DNA reads TGTGCCAGCAGTTTATGGTCCCAGAATTATAATTCACCCCTCCACTTT. It yields the protein CASSLWSQNYNSPLHF.

This clone was recorded only once. The rearrangement links TRBV4-1 to TRBJ2-2; TRBD2 matches at 7 bases. This CDR3 has 15 amino acids. The germline V gene encodes CDR1 MGHRA and CDR2 YSYEKL. The V gene end was trimmed by 4 bases and the J gene end by 7 bases; junction bases not matched to a gene: 9. CDR3 residues: CASSLTGGLGGELFF. CDR3 in DNA: TGCGCCAGCAGCCTAACGGGGGGATTAGGCGGGGAGCTGTTTTTT.

The rearrangement links TRBV6-5 to TRBJ2-4; D ambiguous. With 0 bases removed from V and 0 bases from J, the gap between germline ends came to 6 bases. The germline V gene encodes CDR1 MNHEY and CDR2 SVGAGI. The CDR3 contains 15 residues. The CDR3 nucleotides are TGTGCCAGCAGTTACTCCCGGCTAGCCAAAAACATTCAGTACTTC. It translates to CASSYSRLAKNIQYF.

The chain has TRBV27 and TRBJ2-2; a weak D match, TRBD1 (5 bases). CDR1 is MNHEY, CDR2 SMNVEV, per germline (reference sequence). Between the trimmed V and J ends, which lost 2 bases and 4 bases, there was a span of 11 bases. This CDR3 region has 15 residues. As DNA, the CDR3 is TGTGCCAGCAGTTTACAGGGATTAGGCACCGGGGAGCTGTTTTTT. Residues: CASSLQGLGTGELFF.

In this sample, this clone turned up a few times. The V call is TRBV5-1, the J call TRBJ2-5; D gene unclear. CDR1 is SGHRS and CDR2 is YFSETQ in the germline V gene. The CDR3 is 16 amino acids. Trimming pared 0 bases from V and 2 bases from J, leaving 14 bases between. The CDR3 nucleotides read TGCGCCAGCAGCTTGGAGTTGGCAGGCAGTCAAGAGACCCAGTACTTC. It codes for CASSLELAGSQETQYF.

J is TRBJ2-1 and V is TRBV7-3; 8 nucleotides match TRBD2. The CDR3 runs to 13 residues. V trimming: 5 bases; J trimming: 9 bases; junction bases outside the gene matches: 6. Germline V lookup: CDR1 SGHTA, CDR2 FQGTGA. CDR3 region: CASSPAAGVEQFF. For the CDR3, the DNA is TGTGCCAGCAGCCCGGCAGCGGGAGTTGAGCAGTTCTTC.

The CDR3 spells CASSFTTGVETQYF. The CDR3 DNA reads TGTGCCAGCAGCTTCACGACAGGGGTGGAGACCCAGTACTTC. The rearrangement uses TRBV11-2 and TRBJ2-5, with 8 positions matching TRBD1. V dropped 3 bases and J dropped 5; count of bases not matched to a gene: 5. The CDR3 has 14 amino acids. Germline V gene sequence: CDR1 SGHAT, CDR2 FQNNGV.

The CDR3 nucleotides are TGTGCCAGCAGGCTCGGCTCGGGGACCAATTCACCCCTCCACTTT. It encodes CASRLGSGTNSPLHF. The chain has TRBV27 and TRBJ1-6, with D maybe TRBD1 (5 bases). CDR3 length: 15 residues. CDR1 MNHEY and CDR2 SMNVEV come from the germline V gene (reference sequence). Trimming took 6 bases from V and 7 from J, leaving 16 bases between them.

The chain recombines TRBV6-1 with TRBJ2-7; 8 bases fit TRBD1. Trimming cost V 5 bases and J 3 bases; bases outside gene matches: 3. Germline V gives CDR1 MNHNS, CDR2 SASEGT. The CDR3 covers 13 residues. CDR3 in DNA: TGTGCCAGCAGTAGGACAGGGATCTACGAGCAGTACTTC. Translation: CASSRTGIYEQYF.